What follows are 22 T cell receptor beta chains derived from one specimen sequenced in a study of OX40 agonist ivuxolimab in advanced cancers. The library was generated by the immunoSEQ multiplex PCR assay. The table was pulled from immuneACCESS by TCRdb, which kept in-frame rearrangements only. Such tables lose some clones; where checked, under half of the loss comes from unresolved V genes, and the rest has no known cause. The sample profile shows 20,000 to 30,000 clones; around 79% of them were found once. The ten top clones hold around 13% of the sample. Here the sequenced sample was CD4+ or CD8+ T cells sorted from blood, taken in a trial of the OX40 agonist ivuxolimab. The receptors were gathered from an adult with an advanced solid tumor such as melanoma, head and neck, liver or kidney cancer.

The gene calls are TRBV7-9 and TRBJ1-1; D gene ambiguous. V lost 5 bases to trimming and J lost 5 bases, with 18 bases between them. This CDR3 region has 15 residues. The germline V gene has CDR1 SEHNR and CDR2 FQNEAQ (reference sequence). In DNA, the CDR3 is TGTGCCAGCAGCATAAATATGAACACTGAAACTGAAGCTTTCTTT. Protein: CASSINMNTETEAFF.

This chain connects TRBV2 to TRBJ2-5; perhaps TRBD1 as D (6 bases). The V and J ends lost 7 bases and 5 bases respectively, with 17 bases between them. CDR1 SNHLY and CDR2 FYNNEI come from the germline V gene. The CDR3 is 14 residues long. The CDR3 region has the DNA TGTGCCAGCATCTGGGGGCCTCGTTTTGAGACCCAGTACTTC. Translation: CASIWGPRFETQYF.

In its sample, this clone ranks as medium-sized. Other DNA sequences of this sample code for an identical CDR3. V and J are TRBV29-1 and TRBJ2-7, with 8 nucleotides matching TRBD1. Germline assignment: CDR1 SQVTM and CDR2 ANQGSEA. The V segment lost 6 bases and the J segment 3 bases; nucleotides outside the gene matches: 1. CDR3 length: 11 residues. The CDR3 sequence: CSVGTGYEQYF. DNA for the CDR3: TGCAGCGTAGGGACAGGCTACGAGCAGTACTTC.

The CDR3 spells CASSLEGGDEQFF. The CDR3 coding sequence is TGCGCCAGCAGCTTGGAAGGGGGCGATGAGCAGTTCTTC. This chain joins TRBV5-1 and TRBJ2-1, with TRBD1 identical over 7 bases. CDR3 length: 13 residues. The germline CDR1 and CDR2 sequences are SGHRS and YFSETQ. The ends lost 0 bases at V and 8 bases at J; junction bases unmatched: 2.

The gene calls are TRBV5-8 and TRBJ1-3; D gene ambiguous. The CDR3 totals 12 residues. Germline V CDR1 and CDR2: SGHTS, YDEGEE. V lost 6 bases to trimming and J lost 0 bases, with 4 bases between them. The CDR3 region is CASNPSGNTIYF. For the CDR3, the DNA is TGTGCCAGCAATCCCTCTGGAAACACCATATATTTT.

The V call is TRBV5-1, the J call TRBJ2-1, with TRBD1 matching 10 bases. The junction had 6 bases not matched to a gene; V was cut back by 8 bases and J by 4 bases. CDR3 length equals 14 residues. Germline V gene sequence: CDR1 SGHRS, CDR2 YFSETQ. CDR3 sequence reads: CASTDRGLYNEQFF. For the CDR3, the DNA is TGCGCCAGTACCGACAGGGGGCTATACAATGAGCAGTTCTTC.

The rearrangement links TRBV19 to TRBJ1-6; tentative D call: TRBD1 (5 bases). The CDR3 is made up of 13 amino acids. V was shortened by 4 bases and J by 15 bases, with 16 bases between the two germline ends. Germline CDR1 and CDR2: LNHDA and SQIVND (reference sequence). CDR3 loop: CASSNSGTRLLHF. The CDR3 DNA sequence: TGTGCCAGTAGTAACTCGGGGACCCGGCTCCTCCACTTT.

The V gene is TRBV29-1, the J gene TRBJ1-1; 9 bases are a match to TRBD1. This CDR3 has 14 amino acids. The V gene's germline CDR1 is SQVTM and CDR2 ANQGSEA. J gave up 4 bases and V 1 base, and 4 bases lay outside the gene matches. The DNA for the CDR3 is TGCAGCGTTGAAGTGACAGGGGGGGGCACTGAAGCTTTCTTT. It translates to CSVEVTGGGTEAFF.

There are a few counts of this clone. V is TRBV5-4 and J is TRBJ2-4, with no clear D. With 5 bases removed from V and 1 base from J, the gap between germline ends came to 10 bases. The CDR3 spans 14 residues. Looked up from germline, CDR1 is SGHNT and CDR2 is YYREEE (reference sequence). The CDR3 region is CASSSPAAKNIQYF. The CDR3 DNA is TGTGCCAGCAGTTCTCCAGCCGCCAAAAACATTCAGTACTTC.

The sample holds a few counts of this clone. The CDR3 reads CASSQDWGNTEAFF. The CDR3 DNA sequence: TGTGCCAGCAGCCAAGATTGGGGGAACACTGAAGCTTTCTTT. This chain uses TRBV4-2 with TRBJ1-1; D unclear. This CDR3 contains 14 residues. CDR1 is LGHNA, CDR2 YNFKEQ, per germline. Trimming removed 0 bases at V and 1 base at J, with 6 bases between.

The J gene is TRBJ2-3, the V gene TRBV5-1; 8 bases line up with TRBD2. V was clipped by 2 bases and J by 1 base; unmatched bases: 9. The length of the CDR3 is 17 residues. CDR1 is SGHRS, CDR2 YFSETQ, per germline. CDR3 sequence: CASSLPHGGAGTDTQYF. CDR3 DNA: TGCGCCAGCAGCTTACCTCACGGGGGGGCCGGCACAGATACGCAGTATTTT.

The J gene is TRBJ1-2, the V gene TRBV21-1; the D call TRBD1 from the table was never checked on the DNA. TRBV21-1 is termed a pseudogene. The CDR3 contains 18 residues. CDR3 sequence: CASSPTDRIPDFEYGYTF. CDR3 sequence (DNA): TGTGCCAGCAGCCCGACGGACAGGATCCCCGATTTTGAATATGGCTACACCTTC.

The V and J genes are TRBV9 and TRBJ1-1; no firm D call. The length of the CDR3 is 15 residues. V lost 0 bases, J lost 2 bases, and 11 bases lay in between. Germline CDR1 reads SGDLS; CDR2 reads YYNGEE. This CDR3 is CASSVASQRNTEAFF. The CDR3 bases are TGTGCCAGCAGCGTAGCGTCTCAGAGAAACACTGAAGCTTTCTTT.

The chain couples TRBV30 to TRBJ2-5, with D possibly matching TRBD1 (6 bases). The CDR3 loop spans 16 amino acids. The germline V and J ends were trimmed by 0 bases and 2 bases, with 16 bases remaining between them. CDR1 is GTSNPN, CDR2 SVGIG, per germline (reference sequence). The CDR3 reads CAWSVPGVGAQETQYF. CDR3 nucleotide sequence: TGTGCCTGGAGTGTACCAGGGGTAGGGGCGCAAGAGACCCAGTACTTC.

The genes are TRBV11-2 and TRBJ2-5; the D gene is possibly TRBD2 (6 bases). Trimming removed 2 bases from V and 4 bases from J, with 17 bases in between. Germline V gene lookup returns CDR1 SGHAT and CDR2 FQNNGV. This CDR3 contains 16 residues. Here the CDR3 reads CASSLSRGAMGETQYF. Written as DNA, the CDR3 is TGTGCCAGCAGCTTATCCCGCGGGGCGATGGGAGAGACCCAGTACTTC.

The genes are TRBV2 and TRBJ2-3, with 9 bases identical to TRBD2. CDR1 is SNHLY and CDR2 is FYNNEI in the germline V gene. The length of the CDR3 is 17 residues. The V gene end was trimmed by 5 bases and the J gene end by 3 bases; junction bases not matched to a gene: 12. The CDR3 nucleotides read TGTGCCAGCAGTTCTCCTATTCGCGGGGGGGCGACAGATACGCAGTATTTT. Translated, it gives CASSSPIRGGATDTQYF.

V and J are TRBV30 and TRBJ2-3, with no clear D. Deletions cut 1 base from V and 5 bases from J, with 10 bases between. CDR1 is GTSNPN and CDR2 is SVGIG in the germline V gene (reference sequence). The CDR3 has 13 residues. CDR3 DNA sequence: TGTGCCTGGAGTGCTGCATCTAAAGATACGCAGTATTTT. This gives the protein CAWSAASKDTQYF. The variable domain in full, completed from reference TRBV30 and TRBJ2-3, reads SQTIHQWPATLVQPVGSPLSLECTVEGTSNPNLYWYRQAAGRGLQLLFYSVGIGQISSEVPQNLSASRPQDRQFILSSKKLLLSDSGFYLCAWSAASKDTQYFGPGTRLTVL.

The chain links TRBV4-1 to TRBJ2-7, with TRBD1 matching 12 bases. J gave up 4 bases and V 4 bases, and 5 bases lay outside the gene matches. CDR3 size: 15 residues. Germline V gene data show CDR1 as MGHRA and CDR2 as YSYEKL. For the CDR3, the DNA is TGCGCCAGCAGCCGGGGACAGGGGGCCCTTTACGAGCAGTACTTC. Residues: CASSRGQGALYEQYF.

The chain is built from TRBV30 and TRBJ2-3, with a weak D call TRBD2 (7 bases). V was cut by 3 bases and J by 4 bases, with 14 bases left in between. This CDR3 contains 14 residues. Germline V lookup: CDR1 GTSNPN, CDR2 SVGIG (reference sequence). CDR3 nucleotides: TGTGCCTGGAGAAGGGGGGGCGGGGCAGATACGCAGTATTTT. It is translated as CAWRRGGGADTQYF. Full variable domain (outside the CDR3, taken from reference TRBV30 and TRBJ2-3): SQTIHQWPATLVQPVGSPLSLECTVEGTSNPNLYWYRQAAGRGLQLLFYSVGIGQISSEVPQNLSASRPQDRQFILSSKKLLLSDSGFYLCAWRRGGGADTQYFGPGTRLTVL.

The chain employs TRBV6-1 and TRBJ2-7; the D gene is possibly TRBD1 (6 bases). Germline V CDR1 and CDR2: MNHNS, SASEGT. The CDR3 sequence is 17 residues long. Trimming stripped 0 bases from V and 4 bases from J, with 19 bases between. CDR3 DNA sequence: TGTGCCAGCAGTGAAGCCATAGGGGGATCCCCCTGGTACGAGCAGTACTTC. Residues: CASSEAIGGSPWYEQYF.

The rearrangement links TRBV19 to TRBJ2-7, with D maybe TRBD2 (6 bases). Trimming shortened V by 4 bases and J by 4 bases, and 20 bases separated the two germline ends. The CDR3 sequence is 16 residues long. Germline CDR1 is LNHDA and CDR2 is SQIVND (reference sequence). CDR3 DNA: TGTGCCAGTAGTAATCCCGGGCAGCTTGGGACTTACGAGCAGTACTTC. Protein: CASSNPGQLGTYEQYF.

This clone occurred a few times. V is TRBV27 and J is TRBJ2-7; D may correspond to TRBD1 or TRBD2 (6 bases each). V gave up 6 bases and J gave up 0 bases, with 15 bases separating them. This CDR3 comprises 15 residues. Germline loops: CDR1 MNHEY, CDR2 SMNVEV (reference sequence). DNA for the CDR3: TGTGCCAGCAGGGCAAAGGGGGGAAGCTCCTACGAGCAGTACTTC. The encoded protein is CASRAKGGSSYEQYF.